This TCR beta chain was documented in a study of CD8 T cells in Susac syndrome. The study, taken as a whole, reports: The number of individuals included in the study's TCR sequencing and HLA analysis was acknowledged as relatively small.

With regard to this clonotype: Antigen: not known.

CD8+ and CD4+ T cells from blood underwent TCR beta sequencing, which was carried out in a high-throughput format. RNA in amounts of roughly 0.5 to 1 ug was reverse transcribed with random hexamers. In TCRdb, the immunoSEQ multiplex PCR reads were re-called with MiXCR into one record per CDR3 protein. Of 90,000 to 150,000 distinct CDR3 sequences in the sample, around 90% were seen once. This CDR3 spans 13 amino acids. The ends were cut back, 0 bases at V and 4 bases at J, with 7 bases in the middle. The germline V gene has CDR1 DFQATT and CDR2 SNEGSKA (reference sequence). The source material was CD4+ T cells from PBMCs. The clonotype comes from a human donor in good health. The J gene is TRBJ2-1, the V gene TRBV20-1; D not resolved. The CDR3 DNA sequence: TGCAGTGCTAGAGAGTTAAGATACAATGAGCAGTTCTTC. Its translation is CSARELRYNEQFF.